A selection of T cell receptor beta chains follows, all from one sample in a study of T cell responses to AZD1222 COVID-19 vaccine. TCRdb keeps only in-frame clones here, not all; method: immunoSEQ multiplex PCR. The sample has approximately 100,000 clones; about 90% are singletons. Source: peripheral blood, taken on day 0 of AZD1222 vaccination. The receptors were sampled from an adult in good health. Both conserved end residues are part of each CDR3. D genes are given only for firm matches. Not all rows give a size; the values are once, few, many and, for expanded clones, a class.

>TRBJ1-2|TRBD1|TRBV6-5|once
CASIWTGLTYGYTF
TGTGCCAGCATCTGGACAGGGTTGACTTATGGCTACACCTTC
>TRBJ1-1|.|TRBV19|.
CASRTWGGDTEAFF
TGTGCCAGTAGGACATGGGGAGGGGACACTGAAGCTTTCTTT
>TRBJ1-1|.|TRBV20-1|.
CSATGATEAFF
TGCAGTGCTACCGGAGCCACTGAAGCTTTCTTT
>TRBJ1-4|TRBD1|TRBV28|.
CASSGPGQGQEELFF
TGTGCCAGCAGTGGACCGGGACAGGGACAGGAGGAACTGTTTTTT
>TRBJ1-1|.|TRBV19|.
CASSNRDTEAFF
TGTGCCAGTAGTAACCGAGACACTGAAGCTTTCTTT
>TRBJ1-1|.|TRBV6-1|.
CASSEFRAEAFF
TGTGCCAGCAGTGAATTTAGGGCTGAAGCTTTCTTT
>TRBJ2-7|.|TRBV7-9|.
CASNLASSAEQYF
TGTGCCAGCAACTTAGCGTCTAGCGCCGAGCAGTACTTC
>TRBJ2-3|.|TRBV29-1|.
CGVSSTDTQYF
TGCGGTGTCAGTAGCACAGATACGCAGTATTTT
>TRBJ2-7|.|TRBV2|.
CASSSGRISYEQYF
TGTGCCAGCAGTTCGGGACGGATATCCTACGAGCAGTACTTC
>TRBJ2-7|TRBD2|TRBV15|.
CATSPSGTSYEQYF
TGTGCCACCAGCCCCAGCGGGACCTCCTACGAGCAGTACTTC
>TRBJ2-1|TRBD1|TRBV14|.
CASSRTGGTEQFF
TGTGCCAGCAGTCGGACAGGGGGCACTGAGCAGTTCTTC
>TRBJ2-1|.|TRBV5-1|.
CASSLDGRGSGEQFF
TGCGCCAGCAGCTTGGACGGGAGAGGTTCAGGTGAGCAGTTCTTC
>TRBJ2-1|TRBD2|TRBV15|.
CATSSRGGLAGLLPYNEQFF
TGTGCCACCAGCAGCCGGGGGGGACTAGCGGGACTTCTCCCCTACAATGAGCAGTTCTTC
>TRBJ2-5|.|TRBV5-1|.
CASSLGGGTNQETQYF
TGCGCCAGCAGCTTGGGAGGGGGTACTAACCAAGAGACCCAGTACTTC
>TRBJ1-2|.|TRBV27|.
CASSLLGNYGYTF
TGTGCCAGCAGTTTGCTAGGTAACTATGGCTACACCTTC
>TRBJ1-5|.|TRBV12-3/TRBV12-4|.
CASSSDINQPQHF
TGTGCCAGCAGTTCCGACATCAATCAGCCCCAGCATTTT
>TRBJ2-5|.|TRBV7-8|.
CASSEDKVGTQYF
TGTGCCAGCAGCGAAGACAAAGTCGGGACCCAGTACTTC
>TRBJ1-4|.|TRBV7-9|.
CASAMVNEKLFF
TGTGCCAGCGCTATGGTTAATGAAAAACTGTTTTTT
>TRBJ2-7|.|TRBV30|.
CAWSLSSTYEQYF
TGTGCCTGGAGTTTGTCTAGCACCTACGAGCAGTACTTC
>TRBJ1-1|.|TRBV14|.
CASSRTVGNTEAFF
TGTGCCAGCAGCCGGACGGTTGGGAACACTGAAGCTTTCTTT
>TRBJ2-2|TRBD1|TRBV5-1|.
CASGRQGYTGELFF
TGCGCCAGCGGTCGACAGGGATACACCGGGGAGCTGTTTTTT
>TRBJ1-2|TRBD1|TRBV3-1/TRBV3-2|.
CASSPRTGEYGYTF
TGTGCCAGCAGCCCAAGGACAGGGGAGTATGGCTACACCTTC
>TRBJ2-1|.|TRBV11-2|.
CASSLAGIYEQFF
TGTGCCAGCAGCTTAGCTGGAATTTATGAGCAGTTCTTC
>TRBJ2-3|.|TRBV11-3|.
CASSPRYSDTQYF
TGTGCCAGCAGCCCCCGGTACTCAGATACGCAGTATTTT
>TRBJ2-7|TRBD2|TRBV13|.
CASSIAGARSYEQYF
TGTGCCAGCAGCATAGCGGGGGCGAGATCCTACGAGCAGTACTTC
>TRBJ2-1|.|TRBV19|.
CASTPFAGSAYNEQFF
TGTGCCAGTACCCCCTTTGCGGGATCAGCCTACAATGAGCAGTTCTTC
>TRBJ2-2|.|TRBV7-2|.
CASSLGGGVLAGELFF
TGTGCCAGCAGCTTAGGTGGAGGGGTGCTGGCCGGGGAGCTGTTTTTT
>TRBJ1-3|.|TRBV7-9|.
CASSLLYRGNTIYF
TGTGCCAGCAGCTTGTTATACAGGGGAAACACCATATATTTT
>TRBJ1-1|.|TRBV11-3|once
CASSLDGGNTEAFF
TGTGCCAGCAGCTTAGATGGGGGGAACACTGAAGCTTTCTTT
>TRBJ2-7|.|TRBV7-9|once
CASSSGQVYEQYF
TGTGCCAGCAGCTCGGGACAAGTCTACGAGCAGTACTTC
>TRBJ2-7|.|TRBV7-8|.
CASSLAQHPYEQYF
TGTGCCAGCAGCTTAGCGCAACACCCCTACGAGCAGTACTTC
>TRBJ1-4|TRBD1|TRBV5-4|once
CASSSWTGVEEKLFF
TGTGCCAGCAGCTCCTGGACAGGGGTAGAGGAAAAACTGTTTTTT
>TRBJ2-1|TRBD1|TRBV19|.
CASKAGDRGKEGSNEQFF
TGTGCCAGTAAGGCGGGTGACAGGGGTAAGGAAGGGAGCAATGAGCAGTTCTTC
>TRBJ2-5|TRBD2|TRBV10-3|.
CAINGEGETQYF
TGTGCCATCAATGGGGAGGGAGAGACCCAGTACTTC
>TRBJ1-4|.|TRBV28|.
CASSPGPGGGRVYEKLFF
TGTGCCAGCAGCCCGGGACCCGGAGGTGGCCGCGTTTATGAAAAACTGTTTTTT
>TRBJ1-2|.|TRBV6-1|.
CASSEATVSRGYTF
TGTGCCAGCAGTGAAGCAACAGTTTCTAGGGGCTACACCTTC
>TRBJ2-2|.|TRBV6-4|.
CASSVEQTAGELFF
TGTGCCAGCAGTGTGGAACAGACGGCCGGGGAGCTGTTTTTT
>TRBJ1-6|TRBD1|TRBV10-3|.
CATEDREGNSPLHF
TGTGCCACAGAGGACAGGGAGGGCAATTCACCCCTCCACTTT
>TRBJ2-3|TRBD1|TRBV3-1/TRBV3-2|.
CASSLRQGGGTDTQYF
TGTGCCAGCAGCCTACGACAGGGTGGGGGAACAGATACGCAGTATTTT
>TRBJ1-1|.|TRBV18|.
CASSPRATDLNTEAFF
TGTGCCAGCTCACCAAGGGCTACAGACTTGAACACTGAAGCTTTCTTT
>TRBJ2-7|.|TRBV25-1|.
CASSEYGGDEQYF
TGTGCCAGCAGTGAATACGGGGGCGACGAGCAGTACTTC
>TRBJ2-3|.|TRBV21-1|once
CASSKALTSGSTGTDTQYF
TGTGCCAGCAGCAAAGCGCTGACTAGCGGGAGTACGGGCACAGATACGCAGTATTTT
>TRBJ1-6|.|TRBV7-3|few
CASSSGLRGSPLHF
TGTGCCAGCAGCTCCGGGTTACGAGGGTCACCCCTCCACTTT
>TRBJ1-2|TRBD1|TRBV18|.
CASSPRQGGGYTF
TGTGCCAGCTCACCCAGACAGGGCGGTGGCTACACCTTC
>TRBJ1-4|.|TRBV28|few
CASSLTGANEKLFF
TGTGCCAGCAGTTTGACAGGAGCTAATGAAAAACTGTTTTTT
>TRBJ2-2|.|TRBV19|.
CASSMNGNTGELFF
TGTGCCAGTAGTATGAATGGAAATACCGGGGAGCTGTTTTTT
>TRBJ2-1|TRBD2|TRBV3-1/TRBV3-2|few
CASSQAGGGNEQFF
TGTGCCAGCAGCCAAGCGGGAGGGGGTAATGAGCAGTTCTTC